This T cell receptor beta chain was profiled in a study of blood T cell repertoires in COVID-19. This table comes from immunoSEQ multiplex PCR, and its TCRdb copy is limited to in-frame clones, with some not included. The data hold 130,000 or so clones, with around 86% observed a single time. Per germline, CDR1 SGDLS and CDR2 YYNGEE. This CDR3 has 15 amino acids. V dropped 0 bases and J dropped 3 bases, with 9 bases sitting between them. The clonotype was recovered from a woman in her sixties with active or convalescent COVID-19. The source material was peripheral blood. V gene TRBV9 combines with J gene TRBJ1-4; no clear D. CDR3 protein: CASSVATSANEKLFF. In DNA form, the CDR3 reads TGTGCCAGCAGCGTAGCTACTAGCGCTAATGAAAAACTGTTTTTT.